Listed below are T cell receptor beta chains from one sample, sequenced in a study of technical replicates of blood from four donors. Here immunoSEQ multiplex PCR was the method, and the copy in TCRdb shows in-frame clones only, minus some. In the table there are 75,000 to 90,000 clones, roughly 93% of which are singletons. Sequencing was carried out using T cells isolated from PBMCs. The receptors were gathered from a human donor in good health. Both conserved end residues are part of each CDR3. The D gene is left open where the match is weak. The listing skips clone size in some rows; elsewhere it reads once, few, many or a size class.

v_call	d_call	clone_size	j_call	cdr3_nt	cdr3_aa
TRBV19	TRBD1	.	TRBJ1-1	TGTGCCAGTAGTCTGCAGGGGGTGAACACTGAAGCTTTCTTT	CASSLQGVNTEAFF
TRBV6-1	.	.	TRBJ1-2	TGTGCCAGCGTACGGACAGTAGATTACTATGGCTACACCTTC	CASVRTVDYYGYTF
TRBV6-5	.	many	TRBJ2-7	TGTGCCAGCAGGTATCTGCAGGGAGGCTCGTACGAGCAGTACTTC	CASRYLQGGSYEQYF
TRBV19	.	.	TRBJ2-2	TGTGCCAGTAGTCTGGTAGGGGCCGGGGAGCTGTTTTTT	CASSLVGAGELFF
TRBV4-1	TRBD2	.	TRBJ2-1	TGCGCCAGCAGCCAAGAAGGAAGGACTAGCGGAAGGTTAAGCTCCTACAATGAGCAGTTCTTC	CASSQEGRTSGRLSSYNEQFF
TRBV19	TRBD1	.	TRBJ2-2	TGTGCCAGTAGAGCTCCCGGGACAGGGTACACCGGGGAGCTGTTTTTT	CASRAPGTGYTGELFF
TRBV20-1	.	.	TRBJ1-1	TGCAGTGCTAGGGGAGGCGAAGCTTTCTTT	CSARGGEAFF
TRBV5-1	TRBD1	.	TRBJ2-5	TGCGCCAGCAGCTTGGGACCGGGACAGGGGGAAGAGACCCAGTACTTC	CASSLGPGQGEETQYF
TRBV10-3	TRBD1	.	TRBJ2-5	TGTGCCTGCTCTACAGGGGGCGCGAAAGAGACCCAGTACTTC	CACSTGGAKETQYF
TRBV29-1	.	few	TRBJ1-1	TGCAGCGTTGTCGCGACAGGCGTCGGCACTGAAGCTTTCTTT	CSVVATGVGTEAFF
TRBV6-1	.	.	TRBJ2-7	TGTGCCAGCAGTGAAGAGAGCAGGGTACCCTACGAGCAGTACTTC	CASSEESRVPYEQYF
TRBV28	TRBD2	.	TRBJ2-1	TGTGCCAGCAGCCGACTAGCAGCGAGCTCCTACAATGAGCAGTTCTTC	CASSRLAASSYNEQFF
TRBV27	.	.	TRBJ1-1	TGTGCCAGCAGTCCATTAGGTCAGGGGTTGAACACTGAAGCTTTCTTT	CASSPLGQGLNTEAFF
TRBV6-1	.	.	TRBJ1-3	TGTGCCAGTCGGGGGGCGGAGGCTGGAAACACCATATATTTT	CASRGAEAGNTIYF
TRBV7-9	.	once	TRBJ2-4	TGTGCCAGCAGCTTAGAACAGGGAAAAGCCAAAAACATTCAGTACTTC	CASSLEQGKAKNIQYF
TRBV5-1	TRBD1	few	TRBJ2-4	TGCGCCAGCAGCTTTGGGGCCGGGACAGGGGACATTCAGTACTTC	CASSFGAGTGDIQYF
TRBV6-1	TRBD1	.	TRBJ1-2	TGTGCCAGCAGTGAGTTCAACAGGGGATCGGGCTATGGCTACACCTTC	CASSEFNRGSGYGYTF
TRBV10-1	TRBD1	.	TRBJ1-2	TGCGCCAGCAGTGAGTCGACGGGGACAGGGAAGAATGGCTACACCTTC	CASSESTGTGKNGYTF
TRBV9	.	.	TRBJ1-1	TGTGCCAGCAGCGATCGTATGAACACTGAAGCTTTCTTT	CASSDRMNTEAFF
TRBV29-1	.	.	TRBJ2-7	TGCAGCGTTGAAGATCTGTACGAGCAGTACTTC	CSVEDLYEQYF
TRBV9	.	.	TRBJ1-2	TGTGCCAGCAGCGTGGGGAACAGGGCAGAGTATGGCTACACCTTC	CASSVGNRAEYGYTF
TRBV4-1	TRBD1	.	TRBJ2-7	TGCGCCAGCAGCCCGCAGGGGGCTTATGAGCAGTACTTC	CASSPQGAYEQYF
TRBV5-1	TRBD1	.	TRBJ2-7	TGCGCCAGCAGCTTGGGACAGGGTCATCACTACGAGCAGTACTTC	CASSLGQGHHYEQYF